This T cell receptor (beta chain) was captured by sequencing in a study of T cells in women clearing cervical HPV infection. Regarding the study as a whole: Associations may precede or follow infection; HPV-specific or memory T cells were not isolated.

Concerning this clone: No antigen is known for it. Read data end 3 residues before the CDR3 end; the end is taken from the germline J gene.

The V gene's germline CDR1 is SGDLS and CDR2 YYNGEE. The CDR3 totals 15 residues. V gave up 6 bases and J gave up 4 bases, with 18 bases separating them. Only in-frame clones appear in the TCRdb table, and some are missing; sequencing was by immunoSEQ multiplex PCR. The sample table sets out some 37,000 clones. Each participant carried one incident cervical HPV16 infection only. The rearrangement uses TRBV9 and TRBJ2-3, with D perhaps TRBD1 (5 bases). The sequenced sample was blood buffy coat. This TCR was recovered from a woman aged 18 to 69 with a cervical HPV16 infection that either progressed to CIN3+ or cleared (not recorded which). The CDR3 reads CASTLEGVGSDTQYF. Partial CDR3 DNA: TGTGCCAGCACCCTCGAAGGGGTGGGGTCAGATACG.